This passage covers 27 T cell receptor beta chains from one sample sequenced in a study of graft-versus-host responses after intestinal transplantation. No antigen has been identified for these receptors. Sequenced by immunoSEQ multiplex PCR; TCRdb stores in-frame clones only, minus some. The table has about 90,000 clones, about 85% seen once. Sequenced material: unstimulated CD4+ T cells sorted from spleen or lymph node cells, taken before transplant. These receptors were collected from a human donor who was the organ donor for an intestinal transplant.

This clone has only one observation. V and J are TRBV5-4 and TRBJ2-5, with D tentatively TRBD2 (7 bases). Germline-derived CDR1 and CDR2 are SGHNT and YYREEE (reference sequence). The CDR3 covers 14 residues. V shed 2 bases and J shed 5 bases, with 13 bases lying between them. CDR3 amino acids: CASSFWGGAETQYF. The CDR3 bases are TGTGCCAGCAGCTTCTGGGGGGGCGCGGAGACCCAGTACTTC.

The chain has TRBV30 and TRBJ2-2; the D gene is possibly TRBD2 (5 bases). V was trimmed by 0 bases and J by 1 base, leaving 6 bases between them. Germline V CDR1 and CDR2: GTSNPN, SVGIG (reference sequence). This CDR3 has 14 residues. The CDR3 region is CAWSVRGNTGELFF. Here the CDR3 DNA reads TGTGCCTGGAGTGTACGGGGGAACACCGGGGAGCTGTTTTTT.

This chain uses TRBV4-1 with TRBJ2-1, with TRBD2 identical over 9 bases. Germline CDR1 and CDR2: MGHRA and YSYEKL. With V trimmed by 0 bases and J by 7 bases, 7 bases remained unmatched. The CDR3 runs 16 residues. The CDR3 protein is CASSQDSQREVNEQFF. CDR3 sequence (DNA): TGCGCCAGCAGCCAAGATTCCCAGCGGGAGGTGAATGAGCAGTTCTTC.

The chain is built from TRBV20-1 and TRBJ1-2, with 10 bases aligning to TRBD1. V lost 5 bases, J lost 8 bases, and 2 bases stayed unmatched. Germline CDR1 DFQATT, CDR2 SNEGSKA (reference sequence). The CDR3 is 11 amino acids. For the CDR3, the DNA is TGCAGTGCTCGGGACAGGGGCGGCTACACCTTC. Amino acids: CSARDRGGYTF.

This clone appeared a single time. The chain combines TRBV4-1 with TRBJ2-3; D not resolved. The CDR3 contains 16 residues. Germline assignment: CDR1 MGHRA and CDR2 YSYEKL. Trimming cost V 1 base and J 0 bases, with 11 bases left between them. CDR3 protein: CASSQVSATSTDTQYF. CDR3 nucleotides: TGCGCCAGCAGCCAAGTGTCGGCGACTAGCACAGATACGCAGTATTTT.

This chain uses TRBV23-1 with TRBJ2-5, with TRBD1 identical over 11 bases. TRBV23-1 is sorted into the ORF group, with uncertain function. Losses at the gene ends were 5 bases for V and 2 bases for J; bases not matched to a gene: 7. CDR3 length equals 16 residues. CDR3 loop: CASSSLGQGAQETQYF. The CDR3 nucleotides read TGCGCCAGCAGTTCCCTTGGACAGGGGGCTCAAGAGACCCAGTACTTC.

This clone was seen only once. The chain is built from TRBV5-1 and TRBJ1-4; no definite D call. CDR1 and CDR2 (germline): SGHRS, YFSETQ. Trimming stripped 7 bases from V and 5 bases from J, with 18 bases between. This CDR3 has 15 amino acids. CDR3: CASAPVGHRNEKLFF. In nucleotides, the CDR3 is TGCGCCAGCGCCCCAGTGGGCCACAGAAATGAAAAACTGTTTTTT.

This chain uses TRBV15 with TRBJ2-3, with 9 bases identical to TRBD2. The CDR3 has 18 residues. Germline V lookup: CDR1 LNHNV, CDR2 YYDKDF (reference sequence). Trimming removed 5 bases from V and 2 bases from J; junction bases left unmatched: 14. For the CDR3, the DNA is TGTGCCACCAGCCCGGGGGCGGGGGGGCCTCGGACCACAGATACGCAGTATTTT. Protein product: CATSPGAGGPRTTDTQYF.

The chain uses TRBV11-2 and TRBJ2-3; D is uncertain. The V gene lost 6 bases and the J gene lost 2 bases, with 9 bases spanning the gap. The V gene's germline CDR1 is SGHAT and CDR2 FQNNGV. This CDR3 spans 13 amino acids. CDR3 nucleotides: TGTGCCAGCAGTCGACTTTACACAGATACGCAGTATTTT. Protein: CASSRLYTDTQYF.

The chain employs TRBV29-1 and TRBJ1-4, with 10 bases lining up with TRBD1. V shed 8 bases and J 6 bases; nucleotides not matched to a gene: 3. Germline V CDR1 and CDR2: SQVTM, ANQGSEA. The CDR3 sequence is 12 residues long. The DNA of the CDR3 is TGCAGCACGACAGGGGGCGATGAAAAACTGTTTTTT. This encodes CSTTGGDEKLFF.

The chain uses TRBV5-1 and TRBJ1-2; 7 bases match TRBD1. The CDR3 runs to 14 residues. CDR1 and CDR2 from the germline V gene are SGHRS and YFSETQ. J gave up 8 bases and V 4 bases, and 11 bases lay outside the gene matches. The CDR3 DNA follows: TGCGCCAGCAGCCTCGGGACAGACCTTAGAGGCTACACCTTC. Its translation: CASSLGTDLRGYTF.

J is TRBJ2-5 and V is TRBV7-2, with 8 positions matching TRBD2. Germline lookup yields CDR1 SGHTA and CDR2 FQGNSA. Trimming took 10 bases from V and 5 from J; bases not matched to a gene: 3. The CDR3 consists of 11 residues. This chain's CDR3 is CATGGRETQYF. The CDR3 DNA follows: TGTGCCACGGGAGGGAGGGAGACCCAGTACTTC.

The chain carries TRBV7-3 and TRBJ1-3; TRBD1 might be the D (6 bases). Trimming took off 5 bases at V and 3 bases at J, with 11 bases between the two ends. This CDR3 has 14 residues. CDR1 is SGHTA, CDR2 FQGTGA, per germline. The CDR3 DNA reads TGTGCCAGCAGCCCAACAGGGTTTGGAAACACCATATATTTT. It translates to CASSPTGFGNTIYF.

The V and J genes are TRBV5-6 and TRBJ2-7; 16 positions match TRBD2. The J segment lost 2 bases and the V segment lost 4 bases, leaving 12 bases of the junction unmatched. Germline CDR1 is SGHDT and CDR2 is YYEEEE. CDR3 size: 19 residues. This CDR3 is CASSRVAGLAGGTTYEQYF. The CDR3 DNA follows: TGTGCCAGCAGCCGTGTTGCGGGACTAGCGGGGGGGACTACCTACGAGCAGTACTTC.

The chain uses TRBV5-4 and TRBJ2-1, with TRBD2 matching over 8 bases. The CDR3 totals 17 residues. V lost 2 bases to trimming and J lost 10 bases; unmatched junction nucleotides: 17. Germline values: CDR1 SGHNT, CDR2 YYREEE (reference sequence). The CDR3, as DNA: TGTGCCAGCAGCTTCCACTTAGCGGGACTCTTGGCGGGAGAGCAGTTCTTC. The encoded protein is CASSFHLAGLLAGEQFF.

The CDR3 protein is CASSHSPPTGGYSYEQYF. The DNA for the CDR3 is TGCGCCAGCAGCCATTCGCCGCCGACAGGGGGCTACTCCTACGAGCAGTACTTC. The chain recombines TRBV5-1 with TRBJ2-7, with 10 bases lining up with TRBD1. Germline V gene lookup returns CDR1 SGHRS and CDR2 YFSETQ. This CDR3 comprises 18 residues. Losses at the gene ends were 4 bases for V and 0 bases for J; bases not matched to a gene: 13.

This chain links TRBV10-3 with TRBJ2-1; TRBD2 agrees at 10 bases. Unmatched junction bases numbered 4, after V lost 3 bases and J lost 5 bases. The CDR3 consists of 15 residues. Germline loops: CDR1 ENHRY, CDR2 SYGVKD. Written as DNA, the CDR3 is TGTGCCATCAGTGAAGGACTAGCGGAAAACAATGAGCAGTTCTTC. Protein product: CAISEGLAENNEQFF.

This clone was detected only once. This sequence joins TRBV7-9 and TRBJ2-5; D ambiguous. The germline V gene has CDR1 SEHNR and CDR2 FQNEAQ (reference sequence). The CDR3 totals 13 residues. Trimming shortened V by 2 bases and J by 1 base, and 5 bases separated the two germline ends. The CDR3 DNA follows: TGTGCCAGCAGCTTAACTACCCAAGAGACCCAGTACTTC. It is translated as CASSLTTQETQYF.

The chain employs TRBV6-5 and TRBJ2-1; 7 bases are shared with TRBD1. This CDR3 has 14 amino acids. V trimming: 5 bases; J trimming: 9 bases; junction bases outside the gene matches: 10. Germline CDR1 MNHEY, CDR2 SVGAGI. This chain's CDR3 is CASSPGDRYGEQFF. Written as DNA, the CDR3 is TGTGCCAGCAGTCCCGGGGACAGATACGGTGAGCAGTTCTTC.

The chain carries TRBV4-3 and TRBJ2-1, with 8 bases fitting TRBD2. The V segment lost 1 base and the J segment 1 base; nucleotides outside the gene matches: 9. Germline values: CDR1 LGHNA, CDR2 YSLEER. CDR3 length: 18 residues. As DNA, the CDR3 is TGCGCCAGCAGCCAAGGGTTTCGACTAGCGTTTTCCTACAATGAGCAGTTCTTC. Protein product: CASSQGFRLAFSYNEQFF.

This clone was detected only once. The chain carries TRBV7-2 and TRBJ1-2, with 8 bases that match TRBD1. The V segment lost 5 bases and the J segment 2 bases; nucleotides outside the gene matches: 7. Per germline, CDR1 SGHTA and CDR2 FQGNSA. The length of the CDR3 is 15 residues. Written as DNA, the CDR3 is TGTGCCAGCAGCCGAAGGACAGGGTTAAACTATGGCTACACCTTC. Amino acid sequence: CASSRRTGLNYGYTF.

The chain carries TRBV7-9 and TRBJ2-7; D remains ambiguous. The CDR3 sequence is 13 residues long. The V end lost 5 bases, the J end lost 6 bases, and 14 bases lay between the germline ends. Germline values: CDR1 SEHNR, CDR2 FQNEAQ (reference sequence). In DNA form, the CDR3 reads TGTGCCAGCAGCCGAACCTCCGGTGTCGAGCAGTACTTC. Translation gives CASSRTSGVEQYF.

The chain has TRBV5-6 and TRBJ2-7, with 9 bases lining up with TRBD1. CDR1 and CDR2 (germline): SGHDT, YYEEEE. The CDR3 loop spans 19 amino acids. The V gene end was trimmed by 0 bases and the J gene end by 2 bases; junction bases not matched to a gene: 15. Written as DNA, the CDR3 is TGTGCCAGCAGCTTGGAAGGGCGGTGGACAGGGGTCTTCACCTACGAGCAGTACTTC. Translation: CASSLEGRWTGVFTYEQYF.

V gene TRBV9 combines with J gene TRBJ2-3; 7 positions agree with TRBD1. The germline CDR1 and CDR2 sequences are SGDLS and YYNGEE. V shed 3 bases and J 7 bases; nucleotides not matched to a gene: 11. This CDR3 has 15 residues. The CDR3 spells CASSARTGSTNTQYF. The CDR3 coding sequence is TGTGCCAGCAGCGCCAGGACAGGATCCACGAATACGCAGTATTTT.

The rearrangement uses TRBV28 and TRBJ2-3; 10 bases agree with TRBD2. In germline, CDR1 is MDHEN, CDR2 SYDVKM. CDR3 length: 17 residues. V shed 4 bases and J 2 bases; nucleotides not matched to a gene: 9. The CDR3 loop is CASSYGLAGGPTDTQYF. CDR3 sequence (DNA): TGTGCCAGCAGTTACGGGTTAGCGGGAGGACCCACAGATACGCAGTATTTT.

This sequence joins TRBV15 and TRBJ2-3, with D unresolved. V was cut by 0 bases and J by 4 bases, with 5 bases left in between. The germline CDR1 and CDR2 sequences are LNHNV and YYDKDF (reference sequence). The CDR3 sequence is 13 residues long. The CDR3 DNA is TGTGCCACCAGCAGAGATCTTCCAGATACGCAGTATTTT. Protein: CATSRDLPDTQYF.

The rearrangement uses TRBV5-1 and TRBJ2-3; TRBD2 is a possible D gene (6 bases). CDR3 length equals 14 residues. Germline CDR1 SGHRS, CDR2 YFSETQ. V lost 5 bases and J lost 6, with 16 bases in between. CDR3 loop: CASRPGVPSDTQYF. The CDR3 DNA follows: TGCGCCAGCAGGCCGGGGGTTCCTAGCGATACGCAGTATTTT.